These 27 T cell receptor beta chains share one sample of origin, sequenced in a study of blood T cell repertoires in COVID-19. Method: immunoSEQ multiplex PCR; TCRdb's copy keeps in-frame clones and lacks some. The sample records some 250,000 clones, approximately 88% being singletons. The sample taken for sequencing was peripheral blood. These receptors were taken from a woman aged 25-40 years with acute or convalescent COVID-19.

This clone was seen once. The V gene is TRBV5-3, the J gene TRBJ2-3; 7 bases fit TRBD2. TRBV5-3 is classed as an ORF, of uncertain function. The CDR3 spans 16 residues. V lost 9 bases, J lost 4 bases, and 17 bases stayed unmatched. The chain's CDR3 is CATTLVSGRAPDTQYF. The CDR3 DNA reads TGTGCCACCACGCTAGTCTCAGGGAGGGCCCCAGATACGCAGTATTTT.

The genes are TRBV7-9 and TRBJ1-2; D possibly corresponds to TRBD1 (6 bases). Looked up from germline, CDR1 is SEHNR and CDR2 is FQNEAQ (reference sequence). The CDR3 runs 16 residues. V was shortened by 1 base and J by 2 bases, with 14 bases between the two germline ends. The CDR3 is CASSLESGRGNYGYTF. The CDR3 DNA reads as TGTGCCAGCAGCTTAGAGAGTGGCAGGGGAAACTATGGCTACACCTTC. Supplemented by reference TRBV7-9 and TRBJ1-2, the full variable domain reads DTGVSQNPRHKITKRGQNVTFRCDPISEHNRLYWYRQTLGQGPEFLTYFQNEAQLEKSRLLSDRFSAERPKGSFSTLEIQRTEQGDSAMYLCASSLESGRGNYGYTFGSGTRLTVV.

The chain joins TRBV7-2 to TRBJ2-3, with a possible D match to TRBD1 (5 bases). Germline V CDR1 and CDR2: SGHTA, FQGNSA. Trimming stripped 2 bases from V and 8 bases from J, with 11 bases between. This CDR3 is 13 amino acids long. The CDR3 protein is CASSLRGLGTQYF. DNA of the CDR3: TGTGCCAGCAGCTTAAGGGGCTTGGGTACGCAGTATTTT.

This clone has a single count. This rearrangement joins TRBV9 to TRBJ1-5, with 7 bases matching TRBD1. This CDR3 has 14 amino acids. With V trimmed by 4 bases and J by 1 base, 2 bases remained unmatched. Germline lookup yields CDR1 SGDLS and CDR2 YYNGEE. For the CDR3, the DNA is TGTGCCAGCAGCCCGACAGGGAGCAATCAGCCCCAGCATTTT. As protein: CASSPTGSNQPQHF.

The chain links TRBV5-4 to TRBJ2-1, with D tentatively TRBD2 (6 bases). This CDR3 region has 14 residues. Per germline, CDR1 SGHNT and CDR2 YYREEE (reference sequence). V was pared by 1 base and J by 4 bases, with 9 bases between. CDR3 sequence: CASSLFGGYNEQFF. The CDR3 DNA reads TGTGCCAGCAGCTTGTTTGGGGGGTACAATGAGCAGTTCTTC.

This clone was recorded once. The chain employs TRBV6-5 and TRBJ2-7; D unresolved. The CDR3 length is 16 residues. From germline, CDR1 is MNHEY and CDR2 SVGAGI. V gave up 4 bases and J gave up 0 bases, with 16 bases separating them. CDR3 residues: CASSSHLLRASYEQYF. The CDR3 bases are TGTGCCAGCAGTTCTCACCTCCTGAGAGCCTCCTACGAGCAGTACTTC.

This chain connects TRBV4-3 to TRBJ1-1; no firm D call. V lost 4 bases and J 3 bases, leaving 15 bases between the germline ends. The CDR3 consists of 15 residues. Germline-derived CDR1 and CDR2 are LGHNA and YSLEER. The CDR3 nucleotides read TGCGCCAGCAGCCTAAGGCAGCGGTGGGACACTGAAGCTTTCTTT. This gives the protein CASSLRQRWDTEAFF.

V and J are TRBV6-6 and TRBJ2-1; 13 bases fit TRBD2. Germline CDR1 is MNHNY and CDR2 is SVGAGI (reference sequence). The trim removed 0 bases at V and 4 bases at J, leaving 0 bases unmatched. The CDR3 totals 16 residues. Written as DNA, the CDR3 is TGTGCCAGCAGTTACTCGGGACTAGCGGGATACAATGAGCAGTTCTTC. Translated: CASSYSGLAGYNEQFF.

The V call is TRBV29-1, the J call TRBJ2-2; 8 bases align to TRBD1. Germline V gene lookup returns CDR1 SQVTM and CDR2 ANQGSEA. J was trimmed by 2 bases and V by 8 bases; bases with no gene match: 10. The CDR3 length is 15 residues. CDR3 in amino acids: CSFARTGTNTGELFF. For the CDR3, the DNA is TGCAGCTTCGCTCGGACAGGGACAAACACCGGGGAGCTGTTTTTT.

This clone appeared a few times. V is TRBV6-5 and J is TRBJ1-2; 8 bases line up with TRBD1. The length of the CDR3 is 14 residues. The germline V gene has CDR1 MNHEY and CDR2 SVGAGI. V gave up 5 bases and J gave up 7 bases; unmatched junction bases: 9. CDR3 amino acids: CASSTLGQASGYTF. The CDR3 DNA reads as TGTGCCAGCAGTACCTTGGGACAGGCCTCTGGCTACACCTTC.

J is TRBJ1-1 and V is TRBV10-3, with TRBD1 identical over 12 bases. The CDR3 is 14 amino acids. The germline V gene has CDR1 ENHRY and CDR2 SYGVKD. V shed 3 bases and J 8 bases; nucleotides not matched to a gene: 4. CDR3 region: CAISDPGQGAEAFF. The DNA for the CDR3 is TGTGCCATCAGTGACCCGGGACAGGGGGCGGAAGCTTTCTTT.

V gene TRBV25-1 combines with J gene TRBJ2-7; no firm D call. CDR3 length: 14 amino acids. The V gene lost 7 bases and the J gene lost 2 bases, with 15 bases spanning the gap. Germline V lookup: CDR1 MGHDK, CDR2 SYGVNS. The CDR3 nucleotides read TGTGCCAGCACTTCGGGTACCATCCCCTACGAGCAGTACTTC. It translates to CASTSGTIPYEQYF.

The chain links TRBV11-3 to TRBJ2-7; D uncertain. The germline CDR1 and CDR2 sequences are SGHNT and YENEEA. The CDR3 has 15 amino acids. V was pared by 3 bases and J by 1 base, with 13 bases between. CDR3 DNA sequence: TGTGCCAGCAGCTTGGTGAGACTCTCGTCCTACGAGCAGTACTTC. This codes for CASSLVRLSSYEQYF.

The chain couples TRBV6-1 to TRBJ2-1; perhaps TRBD2 as D (7 bases). V was clipped by 1 base and J by 8 bases, with 15 bases between them. From germline, CDR1 is MNHNS and CDR2 SASEGT. The CDR3 covers 15 residues. CDR3 bases: TGTGCCAGCAGTGAAGATGGGGAGGGGGGGCATGAGCAGTTCTTC. Its protein product is CASSEDGEGGHEQFF.

The rearrangement uses TRBV24-1 and TRBJ2-7; 8 nucleotides align to TRBD2. Germline trimming cut 7 bases from V and 3 bases from J; bases unmatched to any gene: 10. The CDR3 loop spans 15 amino acids. Germline CDR1 is KGHDR and CDR2 is SFDVKD. The CDR3 is CATRESGRRGYEQYF. The CDR3 DNA sequence: TGTGCCACCAGAGAAAGCGGGAGAAGGGGCTACGAGCAGTACTTC.

The CDR3: CASSVSGPGYNEQFF. In DNA, the CDR3 is TGCGCCAGCAGCGTTAGCGGGCCAGGCTACAATGAGCAGTTCTTC. The chain combines TRBV5-1 with TRBJ2-1, with 7 bases matching TRBD2. The V segment lost 4 bases and the J segment 3 bases; nucleotides outside the gene matches: 7. Germline values: CDR1 SGHRS, CDR2 YFSETQ. The CDR3 sequence is 15 residues long.

V and J are TRBV9 and TRBJ2-2; TRBD2 matches at 7 bases. V was clipped by 7 bases and J by 5 bases; unmatched bases: 8. The CDR3 runs 14 residues. The germline V gene has CDR1 SGDLS and CDR2 YYNGEE. The CDR3 loop reads CASGGRRRTGELFF. Written as DNA, the CDR3 is TGTGCCAGCGGCGGGAGAAGGCGTACCGGGGAGCTGTTTTTT.

The V call is TRBV27, the J call TRBJ2-1, with a weak D call TRBD2 (5 bases). The CDR3 contains 13 residues. The germline gives CDR1 MNHEY, CDR2 SMNVEV (reference sequence). The V end lost 4 bases, the J end lost 7 bases, and 11 bases lay between the germline ends. CDR3 residues: CASSSGLWNEQFF. The CDR3 region has the DNA TGTGCCAGCAGTTCCGGACTGTGGAATGAGCAGTTCTTC.

V is TRBV7-8 and J is TRBJ2-7, with 8 bases matching TRBD1. Germline-derived CDR1 and CDR2 are SGHVS and FQNEAQ. The CDR3 loop spans 19 amino acids. The V and J ends lost 3 bases and 4 bases, in that order; junction bases with no gene match: 20. CDR3 sequence reads: CASSFVNLPRGQGGYEQYF. DNA of the CDR3: TGTGCCAGCAGCTTCGTCAATCTTCCCAGGGGGCAGGGCGGGTACGAGCAGTACTTC.

The chain couples TRBV2 to TRBJ1-1, with D unresolved. V gave up 5 bases and J gave up 0 bases, with 7 bases separating them. The CDR3 has 13 amino acids. Germline V gene sequence: CDR1 SNHLY, CDR2 FYNNEI. CDR3 loop: CASSKDMNTEAFF. The CDR3 DNA follows: TGTGCCAGCAGTAAAGACATGAACACTGAAGCTTTCTTT.

J is TRBJ1-6 and V is TRBV6-5; possible D gene TRBD1, 6 bases. This CDR3 region has 15 residues. The ends were cut back, 6 bases at V and 5 bases at J, with 14 bases in the middle. Per the germline V gene, CDR1 is MNHEY and CDR2 is SVGAGI. The CDR3 DNA is TGTGCCAGCAGGCCGGGACACTTAAATAATTCACCCCTCCACTTT. Translating it yields CASRPGHLNNSPLHF.

The V and J genes are TRBV7-3 and TRBJ2-2; TRBD1 matches at 7 bases. Germline V gives CDR1 SGHTA, CDR2 FQGTGA. This CDR3 is built from 14 residues. The J segment lost 5 bases and the V segment lost 5 bases, leaving 5 bases of the junction unmatched. DNA for the CDR3: TGTGCCAGCAGCCGGGACAGCCAGACCGGGGAGCTGTTTTTT. Amino acid sequence: CASSRDSQTGELFF. Drawing the rest from reference TRBV7-3 and TRBJ2-2, the complete variable domain is GAGVSQTPSNKVTEKGKYVELRCDPISGHTALYWYRQSLGQGPEFLIYFQGTGAADDSGLPNDRFFAVRPEGSVSTLKIQRTERGDSAVYLCASSRDSQTGELFFGEGSRLTVL.

The V gene is TRBV18, the J gene TRBJ1-3; maybe TRBD1 (6 bases). There are 14 residues in the CDR3. V was trimmed by 5 bases and J by 2 bases, leaving 10 bases between them. The germline V gene encodes CDR1 KGHSH and CDR2 LQKENI. CDR3 DNA: TGTGCCAGCTCATGGGACATGGCTGGAAACACCATATATTTT. Protein sequence: CASSWDMAGNTIYF.

J is TRBJ2-3 and V is TRBV29-1, with unresolved D. The CDR3 length is 12 residues. CDR1 and CDR2 from the germline V gene are SQVTM and ANQGSEA. V lost 6 bases and J 6 bases, leaving 13 bases between the germline ends. The CDR3 here is CSVKNTRDTQYF. Here the CDR3 DNA reads TGCAGCGTCAAAAATACCCGGGATACGCAGTATTTT.

The rearrangement links TRBV29-1 to TRBJ1-2, with a weak D call TRBD1 (5 bases). CDR3 size: 12 residues. Per the germline V gene, CDR1 is SQVTM and CDR2 is ANQGSEA. V shed 7 bases and J shed 8 bases, with 17 bases lying between them. CDR3 nucleotide sequence: TGCAGCGCCTTGGACATCGCCAACGGCTACACCTTC. It is translated as CSALDIANGYTF.

The rearrangement links TRBV2 to TRBJ2-3, with D perhaps TRBD2 (6 bases). CDR3 length: 14 amino acids. In germline, CDR1 is SNHLY, CDR2 FYNNEI. Trimming took off 6 bases at V and 2 bases at J, with 12 bases between the two ends. In nucleotides, the CDR3 is TGTGCCAGCAGGGGGACTCCGCCCACAGATACGCAGTATTTT. Amino acids: CASRGTPPTDTQYF.

V gene TRBV6-5 combines with J gene TRBJ1-1; TRBD1 agrees at 11 bases. V was pared by 4 bases and J by 4 bases, with 2 bases of the junction left unmatched. The germline CDR1 and CDR2 sequences are MNHEY and SVGAGI. CDR3 length equals 14 residues. For the CDR3, the DNA is TGTGCCAGCAGTTCCGGGACAGGGGGCACTGAAGCTTTCTTT. Its translation is CASSSGTGGTEAFF.